Below are 23 T cell receptor beta chains sequenced from a single sample in a study of T cell responses to AZD1222 COVID-19 vaccine. Repertoires were generated with immunoSEQ multiplex PCR, while TCRdb's copy carries only in-frame clones and drops some. This table holds under 150,000 clones, 85% to 90% found once. This specimen was peripheral blood, taken on day 0 of MenACWY control vaccination. The receptors originated from an adult in good health.

The genes are TRBV6-5 and TRBJ2-4; TRBD2 matches at 7 bases. CDR3 length: 15 residues. Germline CDR1 is MNHEY and CDR2 is SVGAGI. V lost 5 bases to trimming and J lost 3 bases; unmatched junction nucleotides: 7. The CDR3 nucleotides read TGTGCCAGCAGTCTCCTGGCGGGGGTCAAAAACATTCAGTACTTC. This codes for CASSLLAGVKNIQYF.

This sequence joins TRBV2 and TRBJ1-1; the match to TRBD1 covers 8 bases. The length of the CDR3 is 13 residues. Germline CDR1 reads SNHLY; CDR2 reads FYNNEI. After removal of 5 bases from V and 8 bases from J, the junction contained 7 bases not matched to a gene. The CDR3 here is CASSLTRDREAFF. CDR3 bases: TGTGCCAGCAGTTTAACCCGGGACAGGGAAGCTTTCTTT.

The rearrangement links TRBV9 to TRBJ2-2; TRBD1 is a possible D gene (5 bases). The germline V and J ends were trimmed by 2 bases and 2 bases, with 10 bases remaining between them. The CDR3 has 15 residues. Germline V gives CDR1 SGDLS, CDR2 YYNGEE. The CDR3 nucleotides are TGTGCCAGCAGCGTGGCACAGGTAAACACCGGGGAGCTGTTTTTT. Encoded protein: CASSVAQVNTGELFF.

This chain connects TRBV3-1 (or the pseudogene TRBV3-2) to TRBJ2-1; D unclear. The CDR3 extends over 13 amino acids. Germline loops: CDR1 LGHDT, CDR2 YNNKEL (reference sequence). V lost 3 bases and J lost 5, with 8 bases in between. The CDR3 DNA sequence: TGTGCCAGCAGCCAGGCTAGAAACAATGAGCAGTTCTTC. Its translation is CASSQARNNEQFF.

This clone has only a few counts. V is TRBV9 and J is TRBJ2-1, with 7 bases matching TRBD1. Germline V gene sequence: CDR1 SGDLS, CDR2 YYNGEE. The CDR3 covers 15 residues. Germline trimming cut 3 bases from V and 2 bases from J; bases unmatched to any gene: 5. The CDR3 loop reads CASSDGTAPYNEQFF. Here the CDR3 DNA reads TGTGCCAGCAGCGACGGGACAGCTCCCTACAATGAGCAGTTCTTC.

The chain is built from TRBV10-3 and TRBJ2-2, with 10 bases lining up with TRBD2. The CDR3 is made up of 16 amino acids. The germline V gene has CDR1 ENHRY and CDR2 SYGVKD. Unmatched junction bases numbered 4, after V lost 2 bases and J lost 4 bases. The CDR3 nucleotides are TGTGCCATCAGTGAGCCGGGACTAGCGACCACCGGGGAGCTGTTTTTT. Amino acids: CAISEPGLATTGELFF.

The rearrangement joins TRBV28 to TRBJ1-2, with TRBD1 as a possible D gene (6 bases). The germline V and J ends were trimmed by 5 bases and 5 bases, with 21 bases remaining between them. This CDR3 has 16 amino acids. The germline CDR1 and CDR2 sequences are MDHEN and SYDVKM. The CDR3 nucleotides are TGTGCCAGCAGTATAACACAGGGCGCTGGATGGTATGGCTACACCTTC. This translates into CASSITQGAGWYGYTF.

The chain carries TRBV4-2 and TRBJ1-4; perhaps TRBD1 as D (6 bases). The CDR3 has 16 amino acids. Trimming removed 3 bases from V and 2 bases from J, with 13 bases in between. Germline V gives CDR1 LGHNA, CDR2 YNFKEQ. CDR3 sequence: CASSQAAGATNEKLFF. The CDR3 DNA sequence: TGTGCCAGCAGCCAGGCGGCGGGGGCGACTAATGAAAAACTGTTTTTT.

The chain joins TRBV7-2 to TRBJ1-1, with D maybe TRBD1 (6 bases). In germline, CDR1 is SGHTA, CDR2 FQGNSA. CDR3 length: 14 amino acids. Deletions cut 7 bases from V and 8 bases from J, with 20 bases between. CDR3 bases: TGTGCCAGCACCGTCATGGGGGGCAGGGAAGAAGCTTTCTTT. This sequence encodes CASTVMGGREEAFF. Based on the CDR3 plus reference TRBV7-2 and TRBJ1-1, the full variable domain is GAGVSQSPSNKVTEKGKDVELRCDPISGHTALYWYRQSLGQGLEFLIYFQGNSAPDKSGLPSDRFSAERTGGSVSTLTIQRTQQEDSAVYLCASTVMGGREEAFFGQGTRLTVV.

This clone was recorded only once. V is TRBV18 and J is TRBJ1-2; no definite D call. The germline CDR1 and CDR2 sequences are KGHSH and LQKENI. The CDR3 is 15 amino acids. V gave up 3 bases and J gave up 5 bases, with 16 bases separating them. The CDR3 DNA reads as TGTGCCAGCTCACCTGAGACATCCCCATCTTATGGCTACACCTTC. Its translation: CASSPETSPSYGYTF.

The rearrangement uses TRBV27 and TRBJ1-2, with D possibly TRBD1 on 5 matching bases. This CDR3 contains 14 residues. V lost 4 bases and J lost 4, with 13 bases in between. Germline CDR1 is MNHEY and CDR2 is SMNVEV (reference sequence). The CDR3: CASSYGPGTYGYTF. CDR3 coding DNA: TGTGCCAGCAGTTACGGCCCCGGGACCTATGGCTACACCTTC.

This chain connects TRBV9 to TRBJ1-2; perhaps TRBD1 as D (6 bases). This CDR3 is 17 amino acids long. Trimming removed 2 bases from V and 8 bases from J, with 25 bases in between. The germline V gene has CDR1 SGDLS and CDR2 YYNGEE. The CDR3 region is CASSVGLGPSGARGYTF. DNA of the CDR3: TGTGCCAGCAGCGTTGGGTTGGGTCCATCGGGGGCGCGAGGCTACACCTTC.

The genes are TRBV5-1 and TRBJ2-7, with a weak D call TRBD2 (6 bases). Trimming took 1 base from V and 3 from J, leaving 11 bases between them. The CDR3 contains 14 residues. Looked up from germline, CDR1 is SGHRS and CDR2 is YFSETQ. CDR3 region: CASSLTGEGYEQYF. The CDR3 DNA reads TGCGCCAGCAGCTTGACGGGAGAAGGCTACGAGCAGTACTTC.

The chain has TRBV5-6 and TRBJ1-1; D remains ambiguous. The length of the CDR3 is 12 residues. Trimming stripped 0 bases from V and 2 bases from J, with 2 bases between. Germline-derived CDR1 and CDR2 are SGHDT and YYEEEE. The chain's CDR3 is CASSLANTEAFF. CDR3 DNA sequence: TGTGCCAGCAGCTTGGCCAACACTGAAGCTTTCTTT.

The rearrangement uses TRBV19 and TRBJ2-2; 8 nucleotides agree with TRBD2. V trimming: 4 bases; J trimming: 0 bases; junction bases outside the gene matches: 4. Germline CDR1 is LNHDA and CDR2 is SQIVND (reference sequence). This CDR3 region has 16 residues. Here the CDR3 reads CASSTRLAPNTGELFF. The CDR3 DNA is TGTGCCAGTAGTACAAGACTAGCGCCGAACACCGGGGAGCTGTTTTTT.

V usage is TRBV4-1 and J usage is TRBJ2-7; TRBD2 matches at 8 bases. Germline V gene sequence: CDR1 MGHRA, CDR2 YSYEKL. The V and J ends lost 1 base and 4 bases, in that order; junction bases with no gene match: 3. The CDR3 has 14 amino acids. The CDR3 bases are TGCGCCAGCAGCCAAGTAACTAGCGGTTACGAGCAGTACTTC. The encoded protein is CASSQVTSGYEQYF.

This clone was counted between two and nine times. V is TRBV27 and J is TRBJ1-6; D possibly corresponds to TRBD1 (6 bases). Per the germline V gene, CDR1 is MNHEY and CDR2 is SMNVEV (reference sequence). V lost 7 bases and J lost 10, with 20 bases in between. CDR3 size: 15 residues. In nucleotides, the CDR3 is TGTGCCAGCACGTTCTTCGGGGGGCGGGGGTCACCCCTCCACTTT. Its protein is CASTFFGGRGSPLHF.

The chain has TRBV11-3 and TRBJ2-6; weak D call: TRBD2 (6 bases). V lost 5 bases, J lost 1 base, and 9 bases lay in between. The CDR3 totals 15 residues. From germline, CDR1 is SGHNT and CDR2 YENEEA. The CDR3 spells CASSPRGSGANVLTF. For the CDR3, the DNA is TGTGCCAGCAGCCCGCGGGGTTCTGGGGCCAACGTCCTGACTTTC.

This chain connects TRBV5-1 to TRBJ1-2; D possibly corresponds to TRBD1 (6 bases). The V gene's germline CDR1 is SGHRS and CDR2 YFSETQ. Between the trimmed V and J ends, which lost 3 bases and 3 bases, there was a span of 9 bases. CDR3 length: 13 residues. This chain's CDR3 is CASSYRTDYGYTF. The CDR3, as DNA: TGCGCCAGCAGCTACCGGACAGACTATGGCTACACCTTC.

This clone was counted once. The chain uses TRBV9 and TRBJ2-7; TRBD2 matches 7 bases. The CDR3 contains 15 residues. Germline V gene lookup returns CDR1 SGDLS and CDR2 YYNGEE. V gave up 2 bases and J gave up 0 bases; unmatched junction bases: 5. The CDR3 coding sequence is TGTGCCAGCAGCGTTGAAGGCGGGGGCTCCTACGAGCAGTACTTC. This gives the protein CASSVEGGGSYEQYF.

The chain links TRBV30 to TRBJ1-2; D gene unclear. Per the germline V gene, CDR1 is GTSNPN and CDR2 is SVGIG (reference sequence). Deletions cut 1 base from V and 4 bases from J, with 13 bases between. The CDR3 sequence is 14 residues long. CDR3 sequence (DNA): TGTGCCTGGAGTGGAAACAGTTTGGGCTATGGCTACACCTTC. Amino acid sequence: CAWSGNSLGYGYTF. Full variable domain (outside the CDR3, taken from reference TRBV30 and TRBJ1-2): SQTIHQWPATLVQPVGSPLSLECTVEGTSNPNLYWYRQAAGRGLQLLFYSVGIGQISSEVPQNLSASRPQDRQFILSSKKLLLSDSGFYLCAWSGNSLGYGYTFGSGTRLTVV.

The rearrangement joins TRBV29-1 to TRBJ1-2, with TRBD1 matching 7 bases. The ends lost 4 bases at V and 4 bases at J; junction bases unmatched: 3. Germline assignment: CDR1 SQVTM and CDR2 ANQGSEA. The CDR3 length is 12 residues. This chain's CDR3 is CSVGTGSYGYTF. In DNA, the CDR3 is TGCAGCGTTGGGACAGGATCCTATGGCTACACCTTC.

The chain combines TRBV9 with TRBJ2-1; TRBD1 matches 10 bases. Germline lookup yields CDR1 SGDLS and CDR2 YYNGEE. The CDR3 is 16 amino acids. J lost 7 bases, V lost 2 bases, and 9 bases had no gene match. In DNA form, the CDR3 reads TGTGCCAGCAGCGTGTCGGACAGGGGGGTCGGGAATGAGCAGTTCTTC. It codes for CASSVSDRGVGNEQFF.